Described below is a single T cell receptor (beta chain) sequence and its context. What it recognizes is unknown. These data come from a study of cytomegalovirus exposure and HLA in healthy donors. Study-level background: Among over 300 genotyped donors, around 77% fell in the Caucasian-associated ancestry cluster. The study, taken as a whole, reports: In a later analysis, across HLA loci, associated TCR counts were highest for DRB1, lowest for HLA-C.

PCR involved 60 Vbeta and 13 Jbeta primers. TCRdb keeps only in-frame clones here, not all; method: immunoSEQ multiplex PCR. The sample gives under 170,000 clones, 79% of which show up once; 3.5% to 4.5% is in the top ten. Trimming took 0 bases from V and 2 from J; bases not matched to a gene: 2. The CDR3 is 15 residues long. Germline assignment: CDR1 SGHDT and CDR2 YYEEEE. Sequencing was carried out using PBMCs. The receptor was isolated from a human donor in good health. V gene TRBV5-6 combines with J gene TRBJ2-7; 10 nucleotides match TRBD2. The CDR3: CASSLVAGGTYEQYF. The DNA of the CDR3 is TGTGCCAGCAGCTTGGTAGCGGGGGGCACCTACGAGCAGTACTTC.